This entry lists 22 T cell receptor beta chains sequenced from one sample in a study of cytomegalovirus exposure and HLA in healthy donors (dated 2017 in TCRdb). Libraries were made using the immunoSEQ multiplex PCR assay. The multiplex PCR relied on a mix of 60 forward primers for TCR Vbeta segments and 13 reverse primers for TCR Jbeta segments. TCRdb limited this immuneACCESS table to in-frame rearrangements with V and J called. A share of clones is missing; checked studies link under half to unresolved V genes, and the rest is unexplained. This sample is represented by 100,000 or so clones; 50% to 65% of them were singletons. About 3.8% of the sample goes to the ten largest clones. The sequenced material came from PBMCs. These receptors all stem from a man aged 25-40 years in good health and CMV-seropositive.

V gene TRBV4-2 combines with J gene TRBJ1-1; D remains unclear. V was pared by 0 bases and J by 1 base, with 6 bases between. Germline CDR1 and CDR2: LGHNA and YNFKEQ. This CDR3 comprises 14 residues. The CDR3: CASSQDPGNTEAFF. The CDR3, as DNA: TGTGCCAGCAGCCAAGACCCAGGGAACACTGAAGCTTTCTTT.

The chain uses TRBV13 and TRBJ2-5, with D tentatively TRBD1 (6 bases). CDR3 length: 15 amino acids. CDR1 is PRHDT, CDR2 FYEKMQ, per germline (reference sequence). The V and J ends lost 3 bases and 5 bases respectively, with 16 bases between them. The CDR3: CASSFLQGSPETQYF. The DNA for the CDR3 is TGTGCCAGCAGCTTTTTACAGGGAAGTCCGGAGACCCAGTACTTC.

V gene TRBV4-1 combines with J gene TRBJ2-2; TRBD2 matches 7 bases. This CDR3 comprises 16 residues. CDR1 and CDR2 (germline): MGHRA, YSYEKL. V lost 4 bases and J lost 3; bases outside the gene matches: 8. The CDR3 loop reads CASSPRASGDTGELFF. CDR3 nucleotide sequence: TGCGCCAGCAGCCCCAGGGCTAGCGGTGACACCGGGGAGCTGTTTTTT.

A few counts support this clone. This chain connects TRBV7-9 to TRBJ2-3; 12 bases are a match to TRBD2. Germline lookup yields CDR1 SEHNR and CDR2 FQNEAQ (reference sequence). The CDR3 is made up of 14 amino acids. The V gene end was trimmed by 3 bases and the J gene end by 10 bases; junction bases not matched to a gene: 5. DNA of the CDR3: TGTGCCAGCAGCTTGCTAGCGGGGGGGCACCCGCAGTATTTT. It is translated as CASSLLAGGHPQYF.

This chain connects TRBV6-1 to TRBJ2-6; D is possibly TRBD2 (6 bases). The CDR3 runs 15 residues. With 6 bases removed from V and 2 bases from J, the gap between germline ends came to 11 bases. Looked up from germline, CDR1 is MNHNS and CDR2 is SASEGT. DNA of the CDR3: TGTGCCAGCAGCGGGGGTGGCCCTGGGGCCAACGTCCTGACTTTC. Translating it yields CASSGGGPGANVLTF.

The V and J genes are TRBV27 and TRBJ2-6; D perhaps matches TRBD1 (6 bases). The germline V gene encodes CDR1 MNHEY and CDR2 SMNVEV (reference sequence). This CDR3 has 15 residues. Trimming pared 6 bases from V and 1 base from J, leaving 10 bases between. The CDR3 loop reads CASRGTGSGANVLTF. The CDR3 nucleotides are TGTGCCAGCAGGGGTACAGGGTCTGGGGCCAACGTCCTGACTTTC. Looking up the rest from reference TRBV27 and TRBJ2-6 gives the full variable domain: EAQVTQNPRYLITVTGKKLTVTCSQNMNHEYMSWYRQDPGLGLRQIYYSMNVEVTDKGDVPEGYKVSRKEKRNFPLILESPSPNQTSLYFCASRGTGSGANVLTFGAGSRLTVL.

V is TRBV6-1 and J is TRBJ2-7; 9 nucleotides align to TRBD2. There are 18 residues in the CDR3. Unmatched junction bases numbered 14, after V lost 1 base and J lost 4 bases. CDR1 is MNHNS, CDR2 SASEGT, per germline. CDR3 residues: CASSEVAPLAGGRYEQYF. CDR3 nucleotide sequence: TGTGCCAGCAGTGAAGTCGCCCCCTTGGCGGGGGGGAGGTACGAGCAGTACTTC.

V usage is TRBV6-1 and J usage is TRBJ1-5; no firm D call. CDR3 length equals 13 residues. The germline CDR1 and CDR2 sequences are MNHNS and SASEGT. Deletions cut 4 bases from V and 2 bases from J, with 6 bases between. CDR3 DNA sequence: TGTGCCAGCAGTGTCGGGGGCAATCAGCCCCAGCATTTT. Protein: CASSVGGNQPQHF.

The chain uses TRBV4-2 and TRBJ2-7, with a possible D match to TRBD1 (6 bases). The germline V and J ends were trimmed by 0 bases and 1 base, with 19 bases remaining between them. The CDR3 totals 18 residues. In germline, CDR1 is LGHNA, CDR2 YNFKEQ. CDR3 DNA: TGTGCCAGCAGCCAAGAGGTAAATGGACAGATCATTTCCTACGAGCAGTACTTC. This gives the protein CASSQEVNGQIISYEQYF.

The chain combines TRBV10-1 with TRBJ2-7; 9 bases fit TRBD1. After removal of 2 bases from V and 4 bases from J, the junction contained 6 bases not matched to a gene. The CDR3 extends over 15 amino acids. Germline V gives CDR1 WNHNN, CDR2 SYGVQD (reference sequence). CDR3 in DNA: TGCGCCAGCAGTGAGCCATGGACAGGGGAATACGAGCAGTACTTC. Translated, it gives CASSEPWTGEYEQYF.

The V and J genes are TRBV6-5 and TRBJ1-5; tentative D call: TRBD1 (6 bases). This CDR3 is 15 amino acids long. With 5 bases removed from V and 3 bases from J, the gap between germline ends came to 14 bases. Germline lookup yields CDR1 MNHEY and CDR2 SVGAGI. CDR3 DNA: TGTGCCAGCAGTCCCACAGGACAGACCAATCAGCCCCAGCATTTT. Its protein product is CASSPTGQTNQPQHF.

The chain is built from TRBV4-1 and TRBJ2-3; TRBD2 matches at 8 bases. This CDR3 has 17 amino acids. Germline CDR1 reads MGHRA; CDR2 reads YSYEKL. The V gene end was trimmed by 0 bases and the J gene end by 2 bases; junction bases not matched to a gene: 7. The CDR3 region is CASSQDWRGAITDTQYF. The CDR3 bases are TGCGCCAGCAGCCAAGATTGGCGGGGGGCGATCACAGATACGCAGTATTTT.

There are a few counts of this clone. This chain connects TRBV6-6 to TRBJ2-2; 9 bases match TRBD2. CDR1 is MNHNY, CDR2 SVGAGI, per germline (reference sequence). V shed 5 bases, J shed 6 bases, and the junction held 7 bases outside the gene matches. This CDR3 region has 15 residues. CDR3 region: CASSPYGGGAGELFF. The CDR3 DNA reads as TGTGCCAGCAGTCCCTACGGCGGGGGGGCCGGGGAGCTGTTTTTT.

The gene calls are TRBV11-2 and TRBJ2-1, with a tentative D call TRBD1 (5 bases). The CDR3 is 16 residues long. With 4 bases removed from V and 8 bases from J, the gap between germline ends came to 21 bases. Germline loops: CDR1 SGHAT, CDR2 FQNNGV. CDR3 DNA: TGTGCCAGCAGCTCGAATTCAGGGCTTGGTATGGATGAGCAGTTCTTC. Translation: CASSSNSGLGMDEQFF.

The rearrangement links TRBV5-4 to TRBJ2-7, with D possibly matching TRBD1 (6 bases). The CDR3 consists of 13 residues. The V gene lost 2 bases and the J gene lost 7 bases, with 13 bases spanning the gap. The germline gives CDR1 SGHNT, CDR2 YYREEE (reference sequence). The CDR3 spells CASSFGRGGEQYF. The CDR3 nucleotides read TGTGCCAGCAGCTTCGGACGAGGGGGAGAGCAGTACTTC.

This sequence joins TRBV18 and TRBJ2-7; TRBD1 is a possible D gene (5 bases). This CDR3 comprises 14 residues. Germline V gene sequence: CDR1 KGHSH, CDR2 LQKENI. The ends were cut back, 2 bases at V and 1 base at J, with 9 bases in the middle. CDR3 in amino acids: CASSPDSISYEQYF. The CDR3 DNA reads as TGTGCCAGCTCACCAGACAGTATATCCTACGAGCAGTACTTC.

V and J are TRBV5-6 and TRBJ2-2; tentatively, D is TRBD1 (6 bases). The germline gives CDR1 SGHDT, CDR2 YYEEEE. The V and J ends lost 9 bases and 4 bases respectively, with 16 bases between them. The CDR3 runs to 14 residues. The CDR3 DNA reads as TGTGCCACTATGTCCTGGGGGCGCACCGGGGAGCTGTTTTTT. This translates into CATMSWGRTGELFF.

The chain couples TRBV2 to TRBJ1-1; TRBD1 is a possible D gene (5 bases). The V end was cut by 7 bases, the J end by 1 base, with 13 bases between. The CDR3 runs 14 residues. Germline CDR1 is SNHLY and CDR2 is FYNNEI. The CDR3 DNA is TGTGCCAGCAATTCCCAGGGAAGGAACACTGAAGCTTTCTTT. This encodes CASNSQGRNTEAFF.

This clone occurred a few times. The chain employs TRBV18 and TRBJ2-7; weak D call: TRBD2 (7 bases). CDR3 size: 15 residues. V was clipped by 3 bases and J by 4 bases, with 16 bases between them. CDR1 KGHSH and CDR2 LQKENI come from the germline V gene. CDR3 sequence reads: CASSPSGTPTYEQYF. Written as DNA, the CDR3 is TGTGCCAGCTCACCCAGCGGGACACCAACTTACGAGCAGTACTTC.

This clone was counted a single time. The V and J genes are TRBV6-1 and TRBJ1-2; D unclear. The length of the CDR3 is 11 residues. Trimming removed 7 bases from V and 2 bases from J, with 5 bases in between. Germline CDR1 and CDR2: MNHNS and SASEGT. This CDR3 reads CASMTNYGYTF. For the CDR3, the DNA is TGTGCCAGCATGACAAACTATGGCTACACCTTC.

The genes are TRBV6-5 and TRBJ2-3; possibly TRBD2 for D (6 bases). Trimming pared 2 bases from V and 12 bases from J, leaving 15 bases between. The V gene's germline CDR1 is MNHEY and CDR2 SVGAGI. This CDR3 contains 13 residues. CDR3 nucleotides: TGTGCCAGCAGTTACCAGGAGGGCAAGACTCAGTATTTT. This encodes CASSYQEGKTQYF.

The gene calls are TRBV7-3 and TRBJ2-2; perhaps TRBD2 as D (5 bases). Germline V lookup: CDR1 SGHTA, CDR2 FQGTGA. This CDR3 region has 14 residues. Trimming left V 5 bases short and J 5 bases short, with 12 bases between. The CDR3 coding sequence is TGTGCCAGCAGCCCACGAGGGCCTACCGGGGAGCTGTTTTTT. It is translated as CASSPRGPTGELFF.